The sequence of this T cell receptor beta chain was determined in a study of Graves' ophthalmopathy and Graves' hyperthyroidism (dated by TCRdb to 2016 to 2018). Notes on the research overall: Peripheral blood was collected at initial diagnosis, prior to any treatment. To tell Graves' ophthalmopathy apart from Graves' hyperthyroidism, and to predict which patients would progress to ophthalmopathy, the study relied on TCR beta repertoire signatures. In total, 135 blood samples were TCR-sequenced: 43 ophthalmopathy, under 80 hyperthyroidism and some 17 hyperthyroidism-to-ophthalmopathy patients. To explore V-J signatures distinguishing ophthalmopathy from hyperthyroidism, a discovery set of around 97 patients (roughly 45 ophthalmopathy, about 57 stable hyperthyroidism) was enrolled. The independent validation cohort included approximately 19 hyperthyroidism patients plus 17 patients who later progressed from hyperthyroidism to ophthalmopathy. In roughly 6 hyperthyroidism patients, T-cell repertoires of thyroid tissue and blood were compared. Following sampling, methimazole starting at 30 mg daily was administered to hyperthyroidism patients, and high-dose intravenous methylprednisolone was administered to ophthalmopathy patients. General findings and caveats noted by the study authors: In validation, the model predicted ophthalmopathy progression with 70.59% sensitivity and around 72% specificity; some 13 predicted patients were CT-confirmed with GO in a median of approximately 6.2 months. Sample size was not predetermined statistically, and investigators were not blinded to group allocation. The 13-signature model separated ophthalmopathy from stable hyperthyroidism with around 90% sensitivity and about 81% specificity in cross-validation, and 80%/75% in the test set. Most expanded thyroid clonotypes with frequency above 0.001 were also detected in blood, suggesting blood repertoires may reflect the thyroid immune response.

With regard to this clonotype: Its antigen specificity is not known. Qualities for individual bases were not recorded, and no much larger clone is one base off.

Hyperthyroidism was considered stable if no progression to ophthalmopathy occurred within 18 months of follow-up. Hyperthyroidism patients were newly diagnosed, with disease duration under 2 months, and aged 18 to 65 years. Anyone with other autoimmune diseases, uncontrolled infections, pregnancy or lactation was excluded from the study. Clinical symptoms, serum thyroxine, TRAb, thyroid ultrasound and orbital computed tomography formed the basis of the diagnosis. Using Ficoll-Paque density gradient centrifugation, PBMCs were isolated from 8.5 to 10 ml of fresh peripheral blood. Total RNA was extracted using Trizol reagent, and RNA quality was checked on an Agilent 2100 Bioanalyzer. For repertoire sequencing, the TCR beta CDR3 regions were amplified from RNA transcripts. The first round was an RT-PCR using HTBI primers with the Qiagen OneStep RT-PCR kit, and this first round was followed by a second-round multiplex PCR, then size selection and purification. Libraries were sequenced on an Illumina HiSeq2000 using paired-end 100 bp reads. Per the source publication's procedure: SOAPnuke was used to process the reads, removing any read that contained adapters or uncalled bases, had a mean Phred below 15, or lacked an exact match to the constant primer or identifier. COPE v1.2.5 was used to merge high-quality paired reads. Unique nucleotide sequences were defined as clonotypes and aligned to IMGT TRB V, D and J references using MiTCR v1.1. The analysis was limited to V-J combinations with a frequency above 0.0001, which together covered approximately 99% of repertoires. For each V-J combination, a TCR clonal expansion and chaos score was defined as the ratio of F50 clonal expansion to chaos observed in the TCRdist matrix. Welch's t-statistics and random forest were used to reduce the features to 10 to 15 V-J combinations, which were then used as input to a naive Bayes classifier. The similarity between thyroid and blood repertoires was quantified using the Morisita-Horn index. TCRdb applied fastp at Q25 and MiXCR to the public reads, then kept only in-frame beta chains. Each CDR3 protein appears once, grouped with its most common genes and DNA. TCRdb's processing, not the study's, gives the V and J calls here. The sample table contains some 350,000 distinct CDR3 sequences; only one count was recorded for approximately 18% of them. The top ten clones comprise approximately 2.4% of the sample.

The receptor was derived from an adult woman with stable Graves' hyperthyroidism. Sequencing input: peripheral blood.

The nucleotides read TGCAGTGCGGTGGACGGTAGAAACACTGAAGCTTTCTTT. It specifies CSAVDGRNTEAFF. The receptor chain draws on TRBV20-1 and TRBJ1-1; no D gene is confidently identified. The V end loses 6 bases and the J end loses 2 bases, and a stretch of 13 bases separates them. The germline V gene (reference sequence) supplies CDR1 DFQATT and CDR2 SNEGSKA. The CDR3 has 13 amino acids, counting the end cysteine and phenylalanine. This entry keeps only the CDR3 DNA: 39 bases, framed from base 1.